This is a list of T cell receptor beta chains from one sample in a study of cytomegalovirus exposure and HLA in healthy donors. The assay was immunoSEQ multiplex PCR, and TCRdb's table has in-frame clones only and misses some. Seen here are some 200,000 clones, about three quarters observed once, and the top ten hold roughly a sixth. The sequencing input was PBMCs. These receptors all stem from a man aged 35-49 years in good health and CMV-seronegative. CDR3s include the opening cysteine and the closing phenylalanine or tryptophan. The D gene is left open where the match is weak. Size is omitted from some rows. Given values are once, few, many or a class for expanded clones.

d_call	j_call	v_call	clone_size	cdr3_nt	cdr3_aa
TRBD2	TRBJ2-1	TRBV2	once	TGTGCCAGCAGTGACCAAGCGGGAGGGCCCCGAGAGCAGTTCTTC	CASSDQAGGPREQFF
TRBD1	TRBJ1-1	TRBV7-6	.	TGTGCCAGCAGCTTAGACACAGGGGGCGGCACTGAAGCTTTCTTT	CASSLDTGGGTEAFF
TRBD2	TRBJ2-1	TRBV7-9	many	TGTGCCAGCAGCTCACTCCAAGCGGGGGGGCTTGGTGAGCAGTTCTTC	CASSSLQAGGLGEQFF
TRBD1	TRBJ1-4	TRBV5-1	few	TGCGCCAGCAGCAACGACAGGGCTAATGAAAAACTGTTTTTT	CASSNDRANEKLFF
.	TRBJ2-7	TRBV18	.	TGTGCCAGCTCACCAAAAGCCGGGCAGGGCTACGAGCAGTACTTC	CASSPKAGQGYEQYF
TRBD1	TRBJ1-2	TRBV13	.	TGTGCCAGCAGCCCAAGGCAGGGGGCGCCCCCTAACTATGGCTACACCTTC	CASSPRQGAPPNYGYTF
.	TRBJ1-4	TRBV5-1	.	TGCGCCAGCAGCGCCTCCGGGTCGGCTGCAACTAATGAAAAACTGTTTTTT	CASSASGSAATNEKLFF
TRBD2	TRBJ2-3	TRBV28	.	TGTGCCATCCGGACTAGCGGACAAGATACGCAGTATTTT	CAIRTSGQDTQYF
.	TRBJ2-5	TRBV5-1	.	TGCGCCAGCAGCTTGGTCCTTCGCGAGCGGGCCGAAGAGACCCAGTACTTC	CASSLVLRERAEETQYF
TRBD1	TRBJ2-2	TRBV7-7	once	TGTGCCAGCAGCACCCGGACAGGGGATGGGGAGCTGTTTTTT	CASSTRTGDGELFF
TRBD2	TRBJ2-1	TRBV7-9	few	TGTGCCAGCAGCCGCCCAGCGGGAGCTTACAATGAGCAGTTCTTC	CASSRPAGAYNEQFF
.	TRBJ1-3	TRBV19	.	TGTGCCAGTAGTATCGGGAACTCTGGAAACACCATATATTTT	CASSIGNSGNTIYF
.	TRBJ2-7	TRBV12-5	.	TGTGCTAGTGGTTTGGCCAACTCCGCAGGGGCGGCTCACGAGCAGTACTTC	CASGLANSAGAAHEQYF
.	TRBJ2-7	TRBV20-1	.	TGCAGTGCTAGAGGGGGCCCCGAGCAGTACTTC	CSARGGPEQYF
.	TRBJ1-2	TRBV19	.	TGTGCCAGTAGCATCAAACAGATGTATGGCTACACCTTC	CASSIKQMYGYTF
.	TRBJ2-3	TRBV12-2	.	TGTGCAAGTCGCTTTAGATGCCCCTGGGACAGGGGCCTTACAGATACGCAGTATTTT	CASRFRCPWDRGLTDTQYF
.	TRBJ1-1	TRBV4-1	.	TGCGCCAGCAGCCCTATGGGGCAACTGAACACTGAAGCTTTCTTT	CASSPMGQLNTEAFF
TRBD2	TRBJ2-1	TRBV14	.	TGTGCCAGCAGCCCTGGACTAGCGGGGGGGCTAAGTAGGTATGAGCAGTTCTTC	CASSPGLAGGLSRYEQFF
TRBD2	TRBJ2-3	TRBV4-1	.	TGCGCCAGCAGCCAAGTCCTACTAGCGGGGAGCCCAGATACGCAGTATTTT	CASSQVLLAGSPDTQYF
.	TRBJ1-1	TRBV6-5	.	TGTGCCAGCAGTTACGTTCCAGACACTGAAGCTTTCTTT	CASSYVPDTEAFF
TRBD1	TRBJ1-5	TRBV7-9	.	TGTGCCAGCACCTCCGGGACAGACCATCAGCCCCAGCATTTT	CASTSGTDHQPQHF
.	TRBJ1-2	TRBV4-2	.	TGTGCCAGCAACCCAGGACAGCACTATGGCTACACCTTC	CASNPGQHYGYTF
.	TRBJ1-6	TRBV7-9	few	TGTGCCAGCAGCTCGAGCGGGGGAAATTCACCCCTCCACTTT	CASSSSGGNSPLHF
.	TRBJ1-3	TRBV19	.	TGTGCCAGTACCACAGGCCAAGGGGACTCTGGAAACACCATATATTTT	CASTTGQGDSGNTIYF
TRBD2	TRBJ2-1	TRBV5-1	few	TGCGCCAGCAGCCCGGGGGGACTAGCGGGGCAAAATGAGCAGTTCTTC	CASSPGGLAGQNEQFF
.	TRBJ1-5	TRBV15	.	TGTGCCACCAGTACGGGGGGATCTAGCAATCAGCCCCAGCATTTT	CATSTGGSSNQPQHF
.	TRBJ2-3	TRBV9	.	TGTGCCAGCAGCGCCGAGAGACAATCAGGAGATACGCAGTATTTT	CASSAERQSGDTQYF
.	TRBJ2-1	TRBV4-1	few	TGCGCCAGCAGCCAGTCTAGCGAGACCTACAATGAGCAGTTCTTC	CASSQSSETYNEQFF
.	TRBJ1-1	TRBV11-3	.	TGTGCCAGCAGCTTAGGACGGGATACTGAAGCTTTCTTT	CASSLGRDTEAFF
TRBD2	TRBJ2-3	TRBV13	.	TGTGCCAGCAGGGCGGGACTAGTTTCAGATACGCAGTATTTT	CASRAGLVSDTQYF
TRBD1	TRBJ2-7	TRBV5-1	.	TGCGCCAGCAGCTTGGAGGGACAGGGTTCTAGCGAGCAGTACTTC	CASSLEGQGSSEQYF